This T cell receptor beta chain is from a study of blood T cells in healthy people across ages. Study outcomes and limitations: Unsorted PBMCs prevented conclusive naive versus antigen-experienced comparison. While age rose, TCR beta diversity per million T cells dropped in a roughly linear way.

Sample-barcoded 5' priming and a J-beta primer mix drove a second PCR of about 7 to 12 cycles. A template-switch adaptor with 12 random nucleotides tagged each cDNA molecule. One entry per CDR3 protein results from TCRdb running MiXCR on the 5' RACE reads. Of 700,000 or so distinct CDR3 sequences in the sample, 20% to 25% were seen once. This clonotype occurred a few times. Its target is not known. Germline V gene lookup returns CDR1 SNHLY and CDR2 FYNNEI. The CDR3 covers 15 residues. V was cut by 2 bases and J by 6 bases, with 11 bases left in between. The specimen sequenced was blood. This clonotype was obtained from a man aged 65 to 79 in good health. The genes are TRBV2 and TRBJ1-6; no firm D call. The CDR3 protein is CASSEKGLSNSPLHF. The CDR3 coding sequence is TGTGCCAGCAGTGAAAAGGGTTTGAGTAATTCACCCCTCCACTTT.